This T cell receptor beta chain is drawn from a study of T cell changes during pregnancy in multiple sclerosis. The repertoire was sequenced with immunoSEQ multiplex PCR; TCRdb's copy has only in-frame clones and lacks some. The profile shows some 52,000 clones, 85% to 95% of them singletons. Germline V lookup: CDR1 KGHSH, CDR2 LQKENI. V was trimmed by 6 bases and J by 0 bases, leaving 24 bases between them. CDR3 length: 18 amino acids. Specimen: CD4+ T cells from peripheral blood mononuclear cells, collected in the third trimester of pregnancy. The receptor's source is a female donor with multiple sclerosis, enrolled in a pregnancy study. The chain combines TRBV18 with TRBJ2-7; tentative D call: TRBD2 (7 bases). This CDR3 reads CASSPFGGGVRSSYEQYF. The CDR3 DNA reads TGTGCCAGCTCCCCTTTCGGCGGGGGCGTCCGCAGCTCCTACGAGCAGTACTTC. The full variable domain, rest sourced from reference TRBV18 and TRBJ2-7, is NAGVMQNPRHLVRRRGQEARLRCSPMKGHSHVYWYRQLPEEGLKFMVYLQKENIIDESGMPKERFSAEFPKEGPSILRIQQVVRGDSAAYFCASSPFGGGVRSSYEQYFGPGTRLTVT.